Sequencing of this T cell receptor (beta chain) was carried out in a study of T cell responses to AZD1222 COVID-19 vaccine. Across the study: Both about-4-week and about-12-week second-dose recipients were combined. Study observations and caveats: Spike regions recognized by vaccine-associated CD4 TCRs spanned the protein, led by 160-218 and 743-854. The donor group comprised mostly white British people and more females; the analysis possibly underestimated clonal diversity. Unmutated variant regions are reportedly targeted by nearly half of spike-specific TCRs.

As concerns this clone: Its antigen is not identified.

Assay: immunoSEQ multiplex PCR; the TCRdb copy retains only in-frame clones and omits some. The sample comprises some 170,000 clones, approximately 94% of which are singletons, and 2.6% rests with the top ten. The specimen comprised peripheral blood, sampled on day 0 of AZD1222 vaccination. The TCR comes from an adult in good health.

For the CDR3, the DNA is TGTGCCAGCAGCTCCGTCCCAATCAATCAGCCCCAGCATTTT. Translated: CASSSVPINQPQHF. V usage is TRBV6-5 and J usage is TRBJ1-5; D unresolved. V shed 6 bases and J shed 3 bases, with 12 bases lying between them. Germline values: CDR1 MNHEY, CDR2 SVGAGI. The CDR3 is 14 amino acids.